A selection of T cell receptor beta chains follows, all from one sample in a study of cytomegalovirus exposure and HLA in healthy donors. Clones were sequenced by immunoSEQ multiplex PCR, and TCRdb holds only the in-frame ones, with some missing. The repertoire has around 130,000 clones, approximately 86% of them found once; the top ten carry under 2%. The sample was PBMCs. The receptors were sampled from a boy younger than 18 in good health and CMV-seronegative. CDR3s include the opening cysteine and the closing phenylalanine or tryptophan. The order of the fields is V gene, D gene, J gene, clone size, CDR3 protein, CDR3 DNA. The D gene is left open where the match is weak. Size is stated for part of the rows, as once, few or many counts, or as a class when the clone is expanded.

TRBV25-1	TRBD1	TRBJ1-4	-	CASSEYGRGWEKLFF	TGTGCCAGCAGTGAATACGGCAGGGGGTGGGAAAAACTGTTTTTT
TRBV19	TRBD1	TRBJ1-3	-	CASGDRRASGNTIYF	TGTGCCAGTGGGGACAGGAGGGCCTCTGGAAACACCATATATTTT
TRBV30	TRBD1	TRBJ1-1	-	CAWSTRDRATEAFF	TGTGCCTGGAGTACCCGGGACAGGGCCACTGAAGCTTTCTTT
TRBV6-4	TRBD2	TRBJ2-2	-	CASSEASGSGELFF	TGTGCCAGCAGTGAAGCTAGCGGGAGCGGGGAGCTGTTTTTT
TRBV5-6	-	TRBJ1-1	-	CASSLPTGSMNTEAFF	TGTGCCAGCAGCTTGCCTACAGGGTCAATGAACACTGAAGCTTTCTTT
TRBV4-1	-	TRBJ2-7	-	CASSLGPSYEQYF	TGCGCCAGCAGCCTCGGTCCCTCCTACGAGCAGTACTTC
TRBV4-3	TRBD2	TRBJ2-1	-	CASSQASGRLNEQFF	TGCGCCAGCAGCCAAGCTAGCGGGCGCCTCAATGAGCAGTTCTTC
TRBV27	TRBD2	TRBJ2-1	-	CASSFTTSGNEQFF	TGTGCCAGCAGTTTCACGACTAGCGGCAATGAGCAGTTCTTC
TRBV6-6	-	TRBJ1-2	-	CASSYDGQNYGYTF	TGTGCCAGCAGTTACGATGGACAGAACTATGGCTACACCTTC
TRBV11-2	-	TRBJ2-7	-	CASSLARTSAYEQYF	TGTGCCAGCAGCTTAGCAAGGACATCTGCCTACGAGCAGTACTTC
TRBV7-9	-	TRBJ2-3	-	CASSPRSADTQYF	TGTGCCAGCAGCCCGAGGAGCGCAGATACGCAGTATTTT
TRBV6-7	-	TRBJ2-1	-	CASILRGGGDSNEQFF	TGTGCCAGCATCCTCAGAGGGGGAGGGGATTCCAATGAGCAGTTCTTC
TRBV7-9	-	TRBJ1-1	-	CASSARKVANTEAFF	TGTGCCAGCAGCGCGCGGAAGGTGGCGAACACTGAAGCTTTCTTT
TRBV6-5	-	TRBJ2-2	-	CASSYRGLNTGELFF	TGTGCCAGCAGTTACAGGGGTCTTAACACCGGGGAGCTGTTTTTT
TRBV7-8	-	TRBJ1-5	once	CASSLRNRVDQPQHF	TGTGCCAGCAGCTTACGAAACAGGGTCGATCAGCCCCAGCATTTT
TRBV19	-	TRBJ2-6	-	CASSTPSGANVLTF	TGTGCCAGTAGTACCCCGTCTGGGGCCAACGTCCTGACTTTC
TRBV9	-	TRBJ2-5	-	CASSVDVTSQETQYF	TGTGCCAGCAGCGTAGATGTGACTAGCCAAGAGACCCAGTACTTC
TRBV29-1	TRBD2	TRBJ2-3	-	CSVDQAGLTDTQYF	TGCAGCGTAGATCAAGCGGGGCTCACAGATACGCAGTATTTT
TRBV19	TRBD1	TRBJ1-4	-	CASSMTGGEKLFF	TGTGCCAGTAGTATGACAGGGGGTGAAAAACTGTTTTTT
TRBV6-1	-	TRBJ2-5	-	CASTAQGRDQETQYF	TGTGCCAGCACCGCACAGGGCAGGGACCAAGAGACCCAGTACTTC
TRBV7-8	-	TRBJ2-7	-	CASSLLPDYSSYEQYF	TGTGCCAGCAGCTTACTCCCGGACTATAGCTCCTACGAGCAGTACTTC
TRBV5-1	-	TRBJ2-7	few	CASSVQALSYEQYF	TGCGCCAGCAGCGTCCAGGCTCTCTCCTACGAGCAGTACTTC
TRBV2	-	TRBJ1-2	-	CASSENAGERGYTF	TGTGCCAGCAGTGAAAATGCAGGGGAGCGTGGCTACACCTTC
TRBV2	TRBD2	TRBJ2-7	-	CASSERASGRAYEQYF	TGTGCCAGCAGTGAAAGGGCTAGCGGGAGGGCCTACGAGCAGTACTTC
TRBV27	-	TRBJ2-3	-	CASTPTGHPPGPDTQYF	TGTGCCAGCACACCGACAGGACATCCCCCCGGGCCAGATACGCAGTATTTT
TRBV5-1	-	TRBJ2-7	-	CASSKDRAYEQYF	TGCGCCAGCAGCAAAGACAGAGCCTACGAGCAGTACTTC
TRBV29-1	TRBD1	TRBJ1-2	-	CSNRGHYGYTF	TGCAGCAACAGGGGACATTATGGCTACACCTTC
TRBV29-1	TRBD1	TRBJ2-1	-	CSAPQGQGVNEQFF	TGCAGCGCTCCACAAGGACAGGGAGTCAATGAGCAGTTCTTC
TRBV27	TRBD2	TRBJ2-7	few	CASSLAGGPYEQYF	TGTGCCAGTAGCCTAGCGGGAGGGCCCTACGAGCAGTACTTC